This T cell receptor beta chain stems from a study of Graves' ophthalmopathy and Graves' hyperthyroidism. The study amplified TCR beta CDR3 regions using RNA transcripts. The library came from an HTBI-primed first-round RT-PCR and a second-round multiplex PCR. Via MiXCR, TCRdb re-called the multiplex PCR reads, giving one row per CDR3 protein. This table has some 160,000 distinct CDR3 sequences, just under 40% appearing once. V was trimmed by 5 bases and J by 0 bases, leaving 11 bases between them. CDR3 size: 13 residues. Per germline, CDR1 SQVTM and CDR2 ANQGSEA. This clonotype was seen ten or more times. The study excluded patients with other autoimmune diseases, uncontrolled infections, pregnancy or lactation.

The gene calls are TRBV29-1 and TRBJ2-7; D is possibly TRBD1 (6 bases). This TCR derives from a man aged 25-45 years with Graves' ophthalmopathy. The specimen sequenced was peripheral blood. The CDR3 DNA reads as TGCAGCGTTCCCCAGGACAGCTCCTACGAGCAGTACTTC. Residues: CSVPQDSSYEQYF.